This T cell receptor (beta chain) is drawn from a study of cytomegalovirus exposure and HLA in healthy donors. The length of the CDR3 is 15 residues. In germline, CDR1 is SGDLS, CDR2 YYNGEE. V lost 3 bases to trimming and J lost 7 bases; unmatched junction nucleotides: 11. PCR used 60 Vbeta primers and 13 Jbeta primers. Clones were sequenced by immunoSEQ multiplex PCR, and TCRdb holds only the in-frame ones, with some missing. The sample has 150,000 to 170,000 clones, 80% seen once. The sequence derives from a woman in her forties in good health and CMV-seropositive. Material: PBMCs. The rearrangement uses TRBV9 and TRBJ1-1, with TRBD1 matching 8 bases. The CDR3 region is CASSGQGSSGREAFF. The CDR3 bases are TGTGCCAGCAGCGGACAGGGGTCGAGCGGCCGTGAAGCTTTCTTT.